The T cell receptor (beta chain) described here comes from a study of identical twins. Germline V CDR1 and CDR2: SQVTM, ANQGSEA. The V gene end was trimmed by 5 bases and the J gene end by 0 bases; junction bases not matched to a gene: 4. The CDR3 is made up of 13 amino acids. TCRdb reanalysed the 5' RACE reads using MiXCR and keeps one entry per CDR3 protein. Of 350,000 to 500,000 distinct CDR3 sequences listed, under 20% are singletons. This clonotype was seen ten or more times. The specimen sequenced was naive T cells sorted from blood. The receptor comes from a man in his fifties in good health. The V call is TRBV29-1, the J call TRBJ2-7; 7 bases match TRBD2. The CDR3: CSVRLAASYEQYF. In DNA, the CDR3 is TGCAGCGTTCGACTAGCAGCCTCCTACGAGCAGTACTTC.